This T cell receptor (beta chain) was found in a study of Ad26.COV2.S vaccination and SARS-CoV-2 variants. Study-wide background: COV1001, an Ad26.COV2.S trial, supplied this vaccine-arm donor.

The CDR3 is made up of 18 amino acids. J lost 0 bases, V lost 2 bases, and 11 bases had no gene match. Looked up from germline, CDR1 is WNHNN and CDR2 is SYGVQD (reference sequence). Sequencing was performed with immunoSEQ multiplex PCR; in TCRdb, only in-frame clones are kept and a portion is missing. The sample comprises 350,000 to 450,000 clones, roughly 85% of which are singletons, and almost 7.5% rests with the top ten. This clone was observed a handful of times. The antigen remains undetermined. Study-wide points: Breadth, reportedly substantial, characterized the spike-specific CD8+ and CD4+ T cell responses after vaccination. Possibly, TCR breadth and depth analyses underestimated total T cell responses.

Treatment in this sample: roughly 20 received Ad26.COV2.S at low or high dose, single or two shots; 5 received placebo; per-sample allocation not given. The samples were gathered on day 63 after the first injection of vaccine or placebo. The chain is built from TRBV10-1 and TRBJ2-3; TRBD2 matches at 7 bases. This receptor was obtained from a person aged 18-65 years who received the Ad26.COV2.S COVID-19 vaccine or a placebo. This specimen consisted of peripheral blood, obtained in a trial of Ad26.COV2.S vaccine versus placebo. DNA for the CDR3: TGCGCCAGCAGTGAGGGCGGGGGTCCCCTCCTTAGCACAGATACGCAGTATTTT. Encoded protein: CASSEGGGPLLSTDTQYF.